One T cell receptor beta chain is described in this entry. What it binds is not known. Germline V CDR1 and CDR2: LGHNA, YNFKEQ. Germline trimming cut 0 bases from V and 6 bases from J; bases unmatched to any gene: 12. The CDR3 loop spans 18 amino acids. These data come from a study of T cells in localized non-small cell lung cancer. Study results and limitations: Higher adjacent-lung clonality was associated with shorter survival. Heterogeneity is still possible, as just one tumor region was sequenced.

The protocol was immunoSEQ multiplex PCR, while the TCRdb copy is restricted to in-frame clones and leaves out a portion. Of tens of thousands of clones in the sample, 85% to 90% were seen once. The V gene is TRBV4-2, the J gene TRBJ2-2, with TRBD2 matching over 8 bases. The receptor was derived from a woman aged 35 to 70 with stage II squamous cell lung carcinoma. The material was PBMCs, obtained before any cancer treatment. For the CDR3, the DNA is TGTGCCAGCAGCCAAGAGGGTTCAGCGGGAGTTGGTCCCGGGGAGCTGTTTTTT. It encodes CASSQEGSAGVGPGELFF.